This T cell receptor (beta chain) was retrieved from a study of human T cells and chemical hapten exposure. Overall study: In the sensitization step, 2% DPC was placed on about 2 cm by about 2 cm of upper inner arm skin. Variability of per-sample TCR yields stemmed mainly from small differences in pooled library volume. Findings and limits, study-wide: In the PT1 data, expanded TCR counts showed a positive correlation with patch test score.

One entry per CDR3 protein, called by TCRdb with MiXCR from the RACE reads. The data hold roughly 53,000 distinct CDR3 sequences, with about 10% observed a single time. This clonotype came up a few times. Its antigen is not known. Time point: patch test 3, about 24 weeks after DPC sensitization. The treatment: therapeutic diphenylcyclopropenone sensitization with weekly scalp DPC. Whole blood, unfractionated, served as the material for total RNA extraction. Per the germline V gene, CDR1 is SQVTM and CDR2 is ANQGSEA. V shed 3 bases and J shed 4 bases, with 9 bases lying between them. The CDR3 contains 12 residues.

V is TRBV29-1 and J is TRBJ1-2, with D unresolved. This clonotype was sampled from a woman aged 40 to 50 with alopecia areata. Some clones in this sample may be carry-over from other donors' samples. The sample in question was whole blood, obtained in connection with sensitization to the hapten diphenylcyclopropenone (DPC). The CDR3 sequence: CSVDDDSYGYTF. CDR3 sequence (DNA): TGCAGCGTTGACGATGATTCCTATGGCTACACCTTC.